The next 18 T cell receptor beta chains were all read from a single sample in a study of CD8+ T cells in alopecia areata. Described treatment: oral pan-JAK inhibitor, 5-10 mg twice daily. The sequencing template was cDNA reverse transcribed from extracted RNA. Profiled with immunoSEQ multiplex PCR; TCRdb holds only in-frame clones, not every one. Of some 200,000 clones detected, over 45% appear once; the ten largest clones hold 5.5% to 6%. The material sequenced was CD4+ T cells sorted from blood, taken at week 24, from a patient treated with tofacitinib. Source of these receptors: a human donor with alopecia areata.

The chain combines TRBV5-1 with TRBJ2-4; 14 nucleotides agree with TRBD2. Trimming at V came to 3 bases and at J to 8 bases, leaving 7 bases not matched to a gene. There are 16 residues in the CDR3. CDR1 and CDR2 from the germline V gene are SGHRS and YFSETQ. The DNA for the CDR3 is TGCGCCAGCAGCTCGACTAGCGGGGGGGCCGGGGACATTCAGTACTTC. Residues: CASSSTSGGAGDIQYF.

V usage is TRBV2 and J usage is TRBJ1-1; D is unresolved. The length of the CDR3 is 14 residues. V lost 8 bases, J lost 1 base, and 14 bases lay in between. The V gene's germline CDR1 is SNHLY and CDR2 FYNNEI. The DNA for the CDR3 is TGTGCCAGCTCGATCGGGCCGGGGAACACTGAAGCTTTCTTT. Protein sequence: CASSIGPGNTEAFF. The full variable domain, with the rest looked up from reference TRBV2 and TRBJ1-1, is EPEVTQTPSHQVTQMGQEVILRCVPISNHLYFYWYRQILGQKVEFLVSFYNNEISEKSEIFDDQFSVERPDGSNFTLKIRSTKLEDSAMYFCASSIGPGNTEAFFGQGTRLTVV.

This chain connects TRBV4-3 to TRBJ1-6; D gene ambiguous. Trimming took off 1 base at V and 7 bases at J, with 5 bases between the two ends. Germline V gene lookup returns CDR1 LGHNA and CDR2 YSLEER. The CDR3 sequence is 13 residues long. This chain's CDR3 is CASSQAGNSPLHF. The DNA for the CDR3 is TGCGCCAGCAGCCAAGCGGGGAATTCACCCCTCCACTTT.

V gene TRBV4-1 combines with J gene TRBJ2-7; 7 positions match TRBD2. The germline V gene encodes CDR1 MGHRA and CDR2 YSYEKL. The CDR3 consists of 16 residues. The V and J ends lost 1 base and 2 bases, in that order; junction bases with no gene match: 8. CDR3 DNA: TGCGCCAGCAGCCAAGGGCGTGGGGCGGGAGCCTACGAGCAGTACTTC. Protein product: CASSQGRGAGAYEQYF.

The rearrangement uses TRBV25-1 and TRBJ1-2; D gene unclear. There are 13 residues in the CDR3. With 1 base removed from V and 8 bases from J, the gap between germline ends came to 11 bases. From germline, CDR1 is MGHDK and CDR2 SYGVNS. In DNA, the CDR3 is TGTGCCAGCAGTGAATCGATGGAGCACGGCTACACCTTC. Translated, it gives CASSESMEHGYTF.

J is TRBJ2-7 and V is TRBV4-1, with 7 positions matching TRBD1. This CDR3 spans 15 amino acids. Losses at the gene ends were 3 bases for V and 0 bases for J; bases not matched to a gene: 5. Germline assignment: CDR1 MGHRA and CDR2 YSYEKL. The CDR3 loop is CASSQETGFSYEQYF. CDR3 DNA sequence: TGCGCCAGCAGCCAGGAGACAGGGTTCTCCTACGAGCAGTACTTC.

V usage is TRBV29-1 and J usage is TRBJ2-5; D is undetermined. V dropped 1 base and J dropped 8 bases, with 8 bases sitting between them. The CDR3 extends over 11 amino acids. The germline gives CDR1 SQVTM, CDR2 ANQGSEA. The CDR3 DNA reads TGCAGCGTTGAAGGCCATAGAACCCAGTACTTC. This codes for CSVEGHRTQYF.

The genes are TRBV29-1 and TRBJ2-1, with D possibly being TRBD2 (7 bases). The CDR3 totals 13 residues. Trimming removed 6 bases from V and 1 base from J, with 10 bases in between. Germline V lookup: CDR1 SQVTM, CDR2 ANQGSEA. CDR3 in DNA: TGCAGCGTGCGGGGGCTATCCTACAATGAGCAGTTCTTC. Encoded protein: CSVRGLSYNEQFF.

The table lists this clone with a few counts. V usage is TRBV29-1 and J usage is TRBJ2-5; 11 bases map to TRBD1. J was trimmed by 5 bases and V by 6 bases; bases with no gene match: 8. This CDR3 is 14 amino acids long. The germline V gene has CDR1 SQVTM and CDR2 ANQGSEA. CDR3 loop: CSVGTGGFQETQYF. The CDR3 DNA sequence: TGCAGCGTCGGGACAGGGGGTTTTCAGGAGACCCAGTACTTC.

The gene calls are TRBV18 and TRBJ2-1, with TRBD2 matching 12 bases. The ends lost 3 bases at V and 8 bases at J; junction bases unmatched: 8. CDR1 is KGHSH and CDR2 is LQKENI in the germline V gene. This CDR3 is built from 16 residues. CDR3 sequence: CASSPKGLAGIHEQFF. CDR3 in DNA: TGTGCCAGCTCACCGAAAGGACTAGCGGGGATCCATGAGCAGTTCTTC.

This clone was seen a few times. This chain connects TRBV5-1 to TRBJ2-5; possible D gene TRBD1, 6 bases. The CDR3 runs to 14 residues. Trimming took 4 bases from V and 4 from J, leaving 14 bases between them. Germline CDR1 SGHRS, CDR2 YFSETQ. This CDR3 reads CASSPRTEGETQYF. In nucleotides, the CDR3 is TGCGCCAGCAGCCCGCGGACAGAAGGAGAGACCCAGTACTTC.

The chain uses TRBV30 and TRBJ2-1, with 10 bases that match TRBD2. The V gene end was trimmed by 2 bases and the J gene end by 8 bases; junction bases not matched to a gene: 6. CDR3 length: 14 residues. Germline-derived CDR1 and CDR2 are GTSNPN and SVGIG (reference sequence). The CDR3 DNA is TGTGCCTGGAGTCAGGGACTAGCGAGCGATGAGCAGTTCTTC. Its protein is CAWSQGLASDEQFF.

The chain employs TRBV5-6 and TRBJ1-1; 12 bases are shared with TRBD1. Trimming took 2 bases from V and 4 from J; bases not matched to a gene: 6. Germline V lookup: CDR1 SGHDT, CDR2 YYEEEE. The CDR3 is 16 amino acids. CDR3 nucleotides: TGTGCCAGCAGCTTTGGGACAGGGGGCTCGGGCACTGAAGCTTTCTTT. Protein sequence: CASSFGTGGSGTEAFF.

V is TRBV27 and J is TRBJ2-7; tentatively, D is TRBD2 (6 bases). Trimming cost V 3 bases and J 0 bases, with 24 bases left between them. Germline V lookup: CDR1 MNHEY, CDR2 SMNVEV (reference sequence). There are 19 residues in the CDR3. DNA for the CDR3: TGTGCCAGCAGTTTCTCGACAGCAAGGACTGCGGGGAGCTCCTACGAGCAGTACTTC. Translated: CASSFSTARTAGSSYEQYF.

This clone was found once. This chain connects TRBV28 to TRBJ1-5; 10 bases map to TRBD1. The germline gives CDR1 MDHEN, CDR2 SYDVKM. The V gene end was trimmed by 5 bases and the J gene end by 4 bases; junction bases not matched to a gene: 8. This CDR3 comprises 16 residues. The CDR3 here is CASSARTGGWNQPQHF. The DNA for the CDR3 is TGTGCCAGCAGTGCCCGGACAGGGGGGTGGAATCAGCCCCAGCATTTT.

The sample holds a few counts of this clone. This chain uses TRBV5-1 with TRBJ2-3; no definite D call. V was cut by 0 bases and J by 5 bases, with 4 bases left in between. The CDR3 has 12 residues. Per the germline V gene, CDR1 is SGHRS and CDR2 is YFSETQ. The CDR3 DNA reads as TGCGCCAGCAGCTTGGACCAAGATACGCAGTATTTT. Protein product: CASSLDQDTQYF.

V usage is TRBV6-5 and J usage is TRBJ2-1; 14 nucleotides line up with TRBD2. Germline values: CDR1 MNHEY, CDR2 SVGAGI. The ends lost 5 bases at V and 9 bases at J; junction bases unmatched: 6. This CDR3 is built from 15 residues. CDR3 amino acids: CASSPTSGRAGEQFF. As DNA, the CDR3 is TGTGCCAGCAGTCCGACTAGCGGGAGGGCCGGTGAGCAGTTCTTC.

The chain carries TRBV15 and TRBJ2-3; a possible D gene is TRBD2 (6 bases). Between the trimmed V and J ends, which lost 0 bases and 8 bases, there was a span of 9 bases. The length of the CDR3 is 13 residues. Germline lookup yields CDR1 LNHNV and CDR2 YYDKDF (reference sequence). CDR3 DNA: TGTGCCACCAGCAGAGATTGGAGGGGTACGCAGTATTTT. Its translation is CATSRDWRGTQYF.